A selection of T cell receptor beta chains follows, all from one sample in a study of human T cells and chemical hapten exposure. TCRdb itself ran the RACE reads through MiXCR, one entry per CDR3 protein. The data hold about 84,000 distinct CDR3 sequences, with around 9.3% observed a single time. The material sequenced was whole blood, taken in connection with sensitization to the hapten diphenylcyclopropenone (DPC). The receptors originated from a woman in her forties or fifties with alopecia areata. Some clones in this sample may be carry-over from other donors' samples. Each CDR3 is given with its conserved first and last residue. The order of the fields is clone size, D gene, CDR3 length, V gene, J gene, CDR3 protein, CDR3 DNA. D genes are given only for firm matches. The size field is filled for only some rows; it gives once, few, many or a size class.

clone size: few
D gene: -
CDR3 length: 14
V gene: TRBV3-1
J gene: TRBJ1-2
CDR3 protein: CASSQDGSFYGYTF
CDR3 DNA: TGTGCCAGCAGCCAAGATGGCAGCTTCTATGGCTACACCTTC

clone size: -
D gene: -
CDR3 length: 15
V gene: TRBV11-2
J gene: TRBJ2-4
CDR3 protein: CASSLKTRAKNIQYF
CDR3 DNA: TGTGCCAGCAGCTTAAAAACACGGGCCAAAAACATTCAGTACTTC

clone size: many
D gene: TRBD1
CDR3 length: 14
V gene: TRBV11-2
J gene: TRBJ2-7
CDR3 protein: CASSLERQGSEQYF
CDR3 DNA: TGTGCCAGCAGCTTAGAACGACAGGGAAGCGAGCAGTACTTC

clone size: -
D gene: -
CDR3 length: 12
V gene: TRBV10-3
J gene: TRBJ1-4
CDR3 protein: CAISAVGEKLFF
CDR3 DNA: TGTGCCATCAGTGCAGTTGGTGAAAAACTGTTTTTT

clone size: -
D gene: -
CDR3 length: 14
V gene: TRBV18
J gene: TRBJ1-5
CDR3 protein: CASSQGHGNQPQHF
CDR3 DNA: TGTGCCAGCTCACAAGGGCATGGCAATCAGCCCCAGCATTTT

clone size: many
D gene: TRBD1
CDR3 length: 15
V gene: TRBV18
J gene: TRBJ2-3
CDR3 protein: CASSAYRGSTDTQYF
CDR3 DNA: TGTGCCAGCTCAGCCTACAGGGGGTCCACAGATACGCAGTATTTT

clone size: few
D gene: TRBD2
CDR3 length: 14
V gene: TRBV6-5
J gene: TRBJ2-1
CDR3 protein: CASSPSGRRNEQFF
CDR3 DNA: TGTGCCAGCAGCCCTAGCGGGAGGCGCAATGAGCAGTTCTTC

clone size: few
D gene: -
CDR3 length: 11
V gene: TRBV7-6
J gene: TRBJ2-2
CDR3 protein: CASSATGELFF
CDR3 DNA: TGTGCCAGCAGCGCAACCGGGGAGCTGTTTTTT

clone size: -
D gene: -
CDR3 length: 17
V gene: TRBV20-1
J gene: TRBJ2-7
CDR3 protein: CSAIPQGAGSGSYEQYF
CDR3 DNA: TGCAGTGCTATCCCCCAGGGGGCGGGTAGCGGGAGCTACGAGCAGTACTTC

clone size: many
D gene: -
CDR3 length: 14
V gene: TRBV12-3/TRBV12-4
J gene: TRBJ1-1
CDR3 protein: CASRFSQGYTEAFF
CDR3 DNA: TGTGCCAGCAGATTCTCTCAGGGGTACACTGAAGCTTTCTTT

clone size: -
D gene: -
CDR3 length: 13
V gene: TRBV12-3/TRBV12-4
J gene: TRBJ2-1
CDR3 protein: CASSPGDYNEQFF
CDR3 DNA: TGTGCCAGCAGTCCGGGAGACTACAATGAGCAGTTCTTC

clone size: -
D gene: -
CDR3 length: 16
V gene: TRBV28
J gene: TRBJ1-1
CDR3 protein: CASRNLPFRLGTEAFF
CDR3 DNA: TGTGCCAGCAGAAATTTACCTTTCAGGTTAGGCACTGAAGCTTTCTTT

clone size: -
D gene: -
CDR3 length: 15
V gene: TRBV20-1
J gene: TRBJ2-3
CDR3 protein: CSARKGTGVADTQYF
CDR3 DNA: TGCAGTGCTCGTAAGGGGACTGGTGTTGCAGATACGCAGTATTTT

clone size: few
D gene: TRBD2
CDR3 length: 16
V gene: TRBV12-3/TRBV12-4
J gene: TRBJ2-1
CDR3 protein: CASSEPPKGLLNEQFF
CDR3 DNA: TGTGCCAGCAGCGAGCCGCCGAAGGGACTACTTAATGAGCAGTTCTTC

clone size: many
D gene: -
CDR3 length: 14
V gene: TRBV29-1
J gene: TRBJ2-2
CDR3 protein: CSVGGLTNTGELFF
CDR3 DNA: TGCAGCGTTGGGGGACTGACGAACACCGGGGAGCTGTTTTTT

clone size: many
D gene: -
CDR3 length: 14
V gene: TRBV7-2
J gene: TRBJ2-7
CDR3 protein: CASSGDWGPGEQYF
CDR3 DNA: TGTGCCAGCAGCGGGGACTGGGGTCCGGGAGAGCAGTACTTC